This entry lists 22 T cell receptor beta chains sequenced from one sample in a study of shared clonotypes between healthy human individuals (dated by TCRdb to the early 2020s). Library generation was performed with the immunoSEQ multiplex PCR assay. TCRdb obtained this table from immuneACCESS and retained in-frame rearrangements with V and J assigned. These tables miss some clones; where compared with another copy, unresolved V genes account for less than half of the shortfall, and the remainder is unexplained. The sample table contains hundreds of thousands of clones; only one count was recorded for approximately 74% of them. More than 1.5% of the sample is held by the ten biggest clonotypes. The sample was memory CD4+ T cells sorted from blood. What the cell subset or site label conveys for this sample: CD45RA-negative fraction. Receptor source: a woman aged 25-40 years in good health.

The chain employs TRBV2 and TRBJ2-1; TRBD2 agrees at 9 bases. This CDR3 has 19 amino acids. The V segment lost 3 bases and the J segment 0 bases; nucleotides outside the gene matches: 12. In germline, CDR1 is SNHLY, CDR2 FYNNEI. CDR3 loop: CASSDALAGVFGSYNEQFF. CDR3 DNA sequence: TGTGCCAGCAGTGATGCGTTAGCGGGAGTCTTTGGCTCCTACAATGAGCAGTTCTTC.

This sequence joins TRBV15 and TRBJ1-1, with no clear D. Germline CDR1 is LNHNV and CDR2 is YYDKDF (reference sequence). This CDR3 contains 12 residues. Trimming took off 1 base at V and 5 bases at J, with 5 bases between the two ends. CDR3 residues: CATSRGITEAFF. The CDR3 DNA is TGTGCCACCAGCAGAGGAATTACTGAAGCTTTCTTT. Using reference TRBV15 and TRBJ1-1 for the parts outside the CDR3, the full variable domain is DAMVIQNPRYQVTQFGKPVTLSCSQTLNHNVMYWYQQKSSQAPKLLFHYYDKDFNNEADTPDNFQSRRPNTSFCFLDIRSPGLGDTAMYLCATSRGITEAFFGQGTRLTVV.

Points on this clone: Sequence at one end of the junction differs from germline and may be a read error. The chain carries TRBV11-3 and TRBJ2-7, with D unclear. This CDR3 spans 12 amino acids. Germline CDR1 is SGHNT and CDR2 is YENEEA. This CDR3 is CASSLGEAEQYF. CDR3 DNA sequence: TGTGCCAGCAGTTTAGGTGAGGCGGAGCAGTACTTC.

V is TRBV27 and J is TRBJ2-7; 7 bases line up with TRBD2. Per germline, CDR1 MNHEY and CDR2 SMNVEV (reference sequence). The CDR3 runs to 13 residues. Trimming at V came to 5 bases and at J to 9 bases, leaving 10 bases not matched to a gene. CDR3 DNA: TGTGCCAGCAGTCCCATTGGGGGAGGGAGGCAGTACTTC. Translation gives CASSPIGGGRQYF.

This rearrangement joins TRBV5-4 to TRBJ2-7, with TRBD1 as a possible D gene (6 bases). Trimming took 4 bases from V and 2 from J, leaving 13 bases between them. The CDR3 spans 14 residues. In germline, CDR1 is SGHNT, CDR2 YYREEE (reference sequence). The CDR3 region has the DNA TGTGCCAGCAGCCAAGGGACATCGACCTACGAGCAGTACTTC. The encoded protein is CASSQGTSTYEQYF. Full variable domain (remainder filled in from reference TRBV5-4 and TRBJ2-7): ETGVTQSPTHLIKTRGQQVTLRCSSQSGHNTVSWYQQALGQGPQFIFQYYREEENGRGNFPPRFSGLQFPNYSSELNVNALELDDSALYLCASSQGTSTYEQYFGPGTRLTVT.

The chain is built from TRBV29-1 and TRBJ2-7; 7 nucleotides match TRBD1. The CDR3 has 16 residues. Germline assignment: CDR1 SQVTM and CDR2 ANQGSEA. With V trimmed by 6 bases and J by 0 bases, 14 bases remained unmatched. Here the CDR3 reads CSVAQPGQTSSYEQYF. CDR3 bases: TGCAGCGTCGCCCAGCCGGGACAGACGAGCTCCTACGAGCAGTACTTC.

Remarks on this clone: Within the sample, other DNA sequences also encode this same CDR3. The chain employs TRBV4-2 and TRBJ1-4; 9 bases are shared with TRBD1. Unmatched junction bases numbered 2, after V lost 1 base and J lost 5 bases. This CDR3 contains 15 residues. The germline V gene has CDR1 LGHNA and CDR2 YNFKEQ. The DNA for the CDR3 is TGTGCCAGCAGCCAAGCTGGACAGGGGAATGAAAAACTGTTTTTT. As protein: CASSQAGQGNEKLFF.

V and J are TRBV9 and TRBJ2-2; 7 bases match TRBD1. V shed 0 bases, J shed 7 bases, and the junction held 15 bases outside the gene matches. Germline V lookup: CDR1 SGDLS, CDR2 YYNGEE. The CDR3 loop spans 18 amino acids. CDR3 loop: CASSVVRFSRGHNGELFF. The CDR3 nucleotides are TGTGCCAGCAGCGTAGTCAGATTTAGTAGGGGGCACAACGGGGAGCTGTTTTTT.

The genes are TRBV4-1 and TRBJ1-2; no clear D. The CDR3 totals 15 residues. The V and J ends lost 1 base and 4 bases respectively, with 13 bases between them. Germline V gene lookup returns CDR1 MGHRA and CDR2 YSYEKL. CDR3 amino acids: CASSQGEAGLYGYTF. CDR3 coding DNA: TGCGCCAGCAGCCAAGGCGAGGCAGGCCTCTATGGCTACACCTTC.

The rearrangement joins TRBV27 to TRBJ2-2; D might be TRBD1 (11 bases). Germline assignment: CDR1 MNHEY and CDR2 SMNVEV (reference sequence). The CDR3 contains 17 residues. Deletions cut 8 bases from V and 4 bases from J, with 23 bases between. The CDR3 sequence is CASRDRGLAGGTGELFF. The CDR3 region has the DNA TGTGCCAGCCGGGACAGGGGGTTAGCGGGAGGCACCGGGGAGCTGTTTTTT.

The gene calls are TRBV7-2 and TRBJ2-7; 7 nucleotides agree with TRBD2. Germline V gives CDR1 SGHTA, CDR2 FQGNSA. The CDR3 runs 16 residues. V dropped 5 bases and J dropped 5; count of bases not matched to a gene: 15. The CDR3 DNA follows: TGTGCCAGCAGCCCGTGGGCGGGGGAAGGGGTGGACGAGCAGTACTTC. This codes for CASSPWAGEGVDEQYF.

The sample holds a few counts of this clone. The chain is built from TRBV5-1 and TRBJ2-2; no definite D call. This CDR3 has 14 residues. Trimming cost V 0 bases and J 5 bases, with 8 bases left between them. Germline CDR1 is SGHRS and CDR2 is YFSETQ. Here the CDR3 reads CASSLGTLTGELFF. The DNA for the CDR3 is TGCGCCAGCAGCTTGGGGACCTTGACCGGGGAGCTGTTTTTT.

The V call is TRBV28, the J call TRBJ1-1; perhaps TRBD1 as D (5 bases). The germline V gene encodes CDR1 MDHEN and CDR2 SYDVKM. The CDR3 is made up of 11 amino acids. V was clipped by 6 bases and J by 6 bases, with 8 bases between them. CDR3 nucleotide sequence: TGTGCCAGCAGGCAGGGCGCTGAAGCTTTCTTT. Translated, it gives CASRQGAEAFF.

V usage is TRBV27 and J usage is TRBJ2-1; TRBD1 aligns across 9 bases. Germline V gives CDR1 MNHEY, CDR2 SMNVEV (reference sequence). The CDR3 length is 15 residues. Unmatched junction bases numbered 5, after V lost 4 bases and J lost 4 bases. As DNA, the CDR3 is TGTGCCAGCAGTTCTACGGGGACAGGGTACAATGAGCAGTTCTTC. Protein product: CASSSTGTGYNEQFF.

This clone has ten or more counts. CDR3 DNA sequence: TGTGCCAGCAGTCGCGGACAGGGGGCTATCTCCTACGAGCAGTACTTC. Translation: CASSRGQGAISYEQYF. V is TRBV27 and J is TRBJ2-7, with 11 bases fitting TRBD1. Germline-derived CDR1 and CDR2 are MNHEY and SMNVEV (reference sequence). There are 16 residues in the CDR3. Trimming cost V 5 bases and J 0 bases; bases outside gene matches: 6.

The chain combines TRBV7-9 with TRBJ2-5; 13 bases fit TRBD2. The DNA matches TRBJ2-7 better at its end, which makes the J call doubtful. Germline CDR1 reads SEHNR; CDR2 reads FQNEAQ (reference sequence). This CDR3 has 15 residues. CDR3 sequence reads: CASSIGTSGNYEQYF. In DNA form, the CDR3 reads TGTGCCAGCAGCATTGGGACTAGCGGGAACTACGAGCAGTACTTC.

The V call is TRBV5-1, the J call TRBJ2-6; 9 bases line up with TRBD1. The germline gives CDR1 SGHRS, CDR2 YFSETQ. J gave up 4 bases and V 4 bases, and 6 bases lay outside the gene matches. This CDR3 has 16 amino acids. The CDR3 here is CASSLQGAGGANVLTF. Here the CDR3 DNA reads TGCGCCAGCAGCCTACAGGGGGCGGGAGGGGCCAACGTCCTGACTTTC.

This chain joins TRBV11-2 and TRBJ2-7; no reliable D call. CDR3 length equals 13 residues. CDR1 is SGHAT and CDR2 is FQNNGV in the germline V gene. The V end lost 2 bases, the J end lost 3 bases, and 8 bases lay between the germline ends. CDR3 protein: CASSLLPIYEQYF. The CDR3 DNA is TGTGCCAGCAGCTTACTACCGATCTACGAGCAGTACTTC.

The chain recombines TRBV4-1 with TRBJ1-5; D is uncertain. The germline V and J ends were trimmed by 2 bases and 2 bases, with 13 bases remaining between them. The CDR3 is made up of 16 amino acids. In germline, CDR1 is MGHRA, CDR2 YSYEKL. The CDR3 DNA sequence: TGCGCCAGCAGCCAATATACACCCTGGGGCAATCAGCCCCAGCATTTT. As protein: CASSQYTPWGNQPQHF.

The CDR3 loop is CASSKGLLDSTEAFF. For the CDR3, the DNA is TGTGCCAGCAGTAAGGGCTTGTTGGACAGCACTGAAGCTTTCTTT. This chain joins TRBV6-1 and TRBJ1-1; perhaps TRBD1 as D (6 bases). The germline V gene encodes CDR1 MNHNS and CDR2 SASEGT. This CDR3 spans 15 amino acids. V dropped 5 bases and J dropped 4 bases, with 17 bases sitting between them.

This clone has a handful of counts. V gene TRBV7-3 combines with J gene TRBJ1-2; D is unresolved. The germline CDR1 and CDR2 sequences are SGHTA and FQGTGA. The CDR3 extends over 15 amino acids. Trimming shortened V by 2 bases and J by 1 base, and 11 bases separated the two germline ends. The CDR3 region has the DNA TGTGCCAGCAGCTTAGAGTCGGGCAATAACTATGGCTACACCTTC. It yields the protein CASSLESGNNYGYTF.

The sample holds many counts of this clone. This specimen includes other DNA sequences encoding the same CDR3. V and J are TRBV7-2 and TRBJ1-1; possibly TRBD1 for D (6 bases). The ends were cut back, 4 bases at V and 3 bases at J, with 9 bases in the middle. Germline lookup yields CDR1 SGHTA and CDR2 FQGNSA. The CDR3 extends over 13 amino acids. The CDR3 is CASSSQGDTEAFF. DNA for the CDR3: TGTGCCAGCAGCTCACAGGGAGACACTGAAGCTTTCTTT.